This TCR beta chain stems from a study of OX40 agonist ivuxolimab in advanced cancers. About the research overall: Each dose-escalation patient presented with hepatocellular carcinoma, melanoma, renal cell or head and neck cancer.

With V trimmed by 3 bases and J by 2 bases, 6 bases remained unmatched. Germline CDR1 is SGHAT and CDR2 is FQNNGV. CDR3 length: 16 amino acids. This clone was observed once. Its antigen is undetermined. Measured with immunoSEQ multiplex PCR; TCRdb has only the in-frame clones, and not every one. In the table there are some 28,000 clones, 75% to 85% of which are singletons. Broader study findings: In the 0.1 to 3.0 mg/kg range, CD4+ and CD8+ blood T cells had expanded clonally by week 6.

The starting material was CD4+ or CD8+ T cells sorted from blood, obtained in a trial of the OX40 agonist ivuxolimab. The rearrangement joins TRBV11-2 to TRBJ2-2, with 7 nucleotides matching TRBD1. The TCR sequence derives from an adult with an advanced solid tumor such as melanoma, head and neck, liver or kidney cancer. Written as DNA, the CDR3 is TGTGCCAGCAGCTTCCCAACAGGGGTTAACACCGGGGAGCTGTTTTTT. It is translated as CASSFPTGVNTGELFF. Combining the CDR3 with reference TRBV11-2 and TRBJ2-2 gives the whole variable domain EAGVAQSPRYKIIEKRQSVAFWCNPISGHATLYWYQQILGQGPKLLIQFQNNGVVDDSQLPKDRFSAERLKGVDSTLKIQPAKLEDSAVYLCASSFPTGVNTGELFFGEGSRLTVL.